This TCR beta chain was found in a study of regulatory T cells in long-lasting Graves disease. Specified time point: newly diagnosed GD, antithyroid drugs for less than 3 months. PBMC RNA was the source of the TCR library. By American Thyroid Association guidelines, Graves' disease was diagnosed in the cohort. Germline CDR1 MNHEY, CDR2 SMNVEV (reference sequence). The CDR3 is made up of 14 amino acids. The V gene lost 2 bases and the J gene lost 3 bases, with 7 bases spanning the gap. Assembly of TCR beta libraries relied on iRepertoire HTBI primers together with Arm-PCR of CDR3 regions. As handled by the study authors: Gene usage covered 62 TRBV and some 13 TRBJ segments. TCRdb independently ran MiXCR on the multiplex PCR reads; one entry per CDR3 protein. The V and J calls come from TCRdb's annotation, not from the publication. The sample gives 550,000 or so distinct CDR3 sequences, 9.5% to 15% of which show up once; approximately 9.6% is in the top ten.

This clonotype was counted a few times. This sample was also put to use in a study of T cells in Graves' hyperthyroidism and ophthalmopathy.

The sequence derives from a woman in her twenties or thirties with Graves disease. Source: peripheral blood mononuclear cells (PBMCs), taken at new diagnosis, from a patient treated with antithyroid drugs. The chain joins TRBV27 to TRBJ1-4; the D is unclear. CDR3 in amino acids: CASSLIGANEKLFF. The CDR3 coding sequence is TGTGCCAGCAGTTTAATAGGTGCTAATGAAAAACTGTTTTTT.